The 32 T cell receptor beta chains below were found in one sample sequenced in a study of OX40 agonist ivuxolimab in advanced cancers. The repertoire was sequenced with immunoSEQ multiplex PCR; TCRdb's copy has only in-frame clones and lacks some. The sample yields 95,000 to 150,000 clones, over 75% seen once. The starting material was CD4+ or CD8+ T cells sorted from blood, obtained in a trial of the OX40 agonist ivuxolimab. The receptors derive from an adult with an advanced solid tumor such as melanoma, head and neck, liver or kidney cancer.

The chain links TRBV5-8 to TRBJ2-3, with D possibly matching TRBD1 (5 bases). The length of the CDR3 is 17 residues. Deletions cut 0 bases from V and 2 bases from J, with 16 bases between. Germline V gene sequence: CDR1 SGHTS, CDR2 YDEGEE. The CDR3 sequence: CASSLAKLGPHTDTQYF. The DNA for the CDR3 is TGTGCCAGCAGCTTGGCCAAATTGGGGCCCCACACAGATACGCAGTATTTT.

This rearrangement joins TRBV5-1 to TRBJ2-2; perhaps TRBD1 as D (6 bases). The CDR3 totals 13 residues. Trimming shortened V by 0 bases and J by 12 bases, and 12 bases separated the two germline ends. CDR1 and CDR2 (germline): SGHRS, YFSETQ. CDR3: CASSLETGSKLFF. CDR3 nucleotide sequence: TGCGCCAGCAGCTTGGAGACAGGTTCGAAGCTGTTTTTT.

Only a few counts were recorded for this clone. This chain joins TRBV7-9 and TRBJ1-6, with D possibly matching TRBD1 (5 bases). Per the germline V gene, CDR1 is SEHNR and CDR2 is FQNEAQ (reference sequence). Trimming removed 1 base at V and 9 bases at J, with 7 bases between. There are 13 residues in the CDR3. The CDR3 loop is CASSLDGGSPLHF. The CDR3 DNA sequence: TGTGCCAGCAGCTTAGATGGGGGTTCACCCCTCCACTTT.

The chain joins TRBV7-6 to TRBJ2-7; a weak D match, TRBD1 (6 bases). The germline V gene has CDR1 SGHVS and CDR2 FNYEAQ. The CDR3 extends over 14 amino acids. Trimming left V 4 bases short and J 4 bases short, with 14 bases between. This chain's CDR3 is CASSSAPGVYEQYF. CDR3 bases: TGTGCCAGCAGCTCCGCCCCAGGGGTGTACGAGCAGTACTTC.

The J gene is TRBJ2-3, the V gene TRBV30; D possibly corresponds to TRBD1 (5 bases). The CDR3 consists of 14 residues. With 5 bases removed from V and 1 base from J, the gap between germline ends came to 13 bases. Germline V gives CDR1 GTSNPN, CDR2 SVGIG (reference sequence). CDR3 protein: CAWQGAHGTDTQYF. Written as DNA, the CDR3 is TGTGCCTGGCAGGGTGCTCATGGCACAGATACGCAGTATTTT.

The CDR3 bases are TGCGCCAGCAGCTTGTGGGGACAGATCTACGAGCAGTACTTC. Amino acids: CASSLWGQIYEQYF. The V gene is TRBV5-1, the J gene TRBJ2-7; 7 bases match TRBD1. Germline lookup yields CDR1 SGHRS and CDR2 YFSETQ. The J segment lost 3 bases and the V segment lost 1 base, leaving 4 bases of the junction unmatched. The CDR3 runs 14 residues.

The gene calls are TRBV2 and TRBJ2-2, with 7 bases lining up with TRBD1. CDR3 length equals 15 residues. V lost 6 bases to trimming and J lost 4 bases; unmatched junction nucleotides: 8. CDR1 SNHLY and CDR2 FYNNEI come from the germline V gene. The CDR3, as DNA: TGTGCCAGCAGCCCGAGCAGGGGGAGCACCGGGGAGCTGTTTTTT. Amino acid sequence: CASSPSRGSTGELFF.

The V call is TRBV10-1, the J call TRBJ2-7; TRBD2 might be the D (7 bases). The CDR3 runs to 15 residues. Germline V CDR1 and CDR2: WNHNN, SYGVQD (reference sequence). V shed 0 bases and J shed 5 bases, with 14 bases lying between them. The CDR3 is CASSESGAGDDEQYF. The CDR3 DNA reads TGCGCCAGCAGTGAGTCGGGGGCGGGGGACGACGAGCAGTACTTC.

The V gene is TRBV30, the J gene TRBJ1-2; a possible D gene is TRBD1 (5 bases). The CDR3 covers 14 residues. CDR1 is GTSNPN, CDR2 SVGIG, per germline (reference sequence). V was trimmed by 2 bases and J by 11 bases, leaving 21 bases between them. The CDR3 region is CAWSLGGIQGGYTF. As DNA, the CDR3 is TGTGCCTGGAGTCTCGGGGGGATTCAGGGAGGGTACACCTTC.

The V and J genes are TRBV7-2 and TRBJ2-7; D is perhaps TRBD2 (5 bases). This CDR3 comprises 14 residues. From germline, CDR1 is SGHTA and CDR2 FQGNSA. Trimming stripped 4 bases from V and 4 bases from J, with 14 bases between. This CDR3 reads CASSSPMRAYEQYF. In DNA, the CDR3 is TGTGCCAGCAGCTCCCCCATGCGGGCGTACGAGCAGTACTTC.

The J gene is TRBJ2-2, the V gene TRBV5-4; D gene ambiguous. Germline V gene data show CDR1 as SGHNT and CDR2 as YYREEE (reference sequence). The V end lost 6 bases, the J end lost 7 bases, and 10 bases lay between the germline ends. The CDR3 contains 12 residues. CDR3 nucleotide sequence: TGTGCCAGCACCCTCGATGTCGGGGAGCTGTTTTTT. This translates into CASTLDVGELFF.

This clone occurred once. CDR3 protein: CASSSPMEAFF. DNA of the CDR3: TGTGCCAGCAGTTCCCCTATGGAAGCTTTCTTT. V is TRBV6-5 and J is TRBJ1-1; D gene uncertain. Germline V gene lookup returns CDR1 MNHEY and CDR2 SVGAGI. V lost 4 bases to trimming and J lost 8 bases, with 8 bases between them. CDR3 length: 11 amino acids.

This clone appeared a few times. The chain has TRBV5-4 and TRBJ1-3; possibly TRBD1 for D (6 bases). From germline, CDR1 is SGHNT and CDR2 YYREEE (reference sequence). CDR3 length equals 15 residues. Trimming shortened V by 4 bases and J by 6 bases, and 17 bases separated the two germline ends. The CDR3 here is CASSVDWTAQNTIYF. Written as DNA, the CDR3 is TGTGCCAGCAGCGTGGATTGGACAGCTCAAAACACCATATATTTT.

The chain combines TRBV5-4 with TRBJ2-7, with a weak D call TRBD2 (6 bases). This CDR3 contains 16 residues. Germline CDR1 is SGHNT and CDR2 is YYREEE (reference sequence). V lost 3 bases to trimming and J lost 4 bases, with 20 bases between them. The CDR3 sequence: CASSSGGPTKNYEQYF. The CDR3 bases are TGTGCCAGCAGCTCCGGAGGGCCAACCAAAAATTACGAGCAGTACTTC. The full variable domain, with the rest looked up from reference TRBV5-4 and TRBJ2-7, is ETGVTQSPTHLIKTRGQQVTLRCSSQSGHNTVSWYQQALGQGPQFIFQYYREEENGRGNFPPRFSGLQFPNYSSELNVNALELDDSALYLCASSSGGPTKNYEQYFGPGTRLTVT.

The CDR3 DNA is TGTGCCAGCAGCCGGACAGGGCCCTCTGGGGCCAACGTCCTGACTTTC. Its protein product is CASSRTGPSGANVLTF. The chain recombines TRBV7-3 with TRBJ2-6, with 8 bases lining up with TRBD1. V lost 5 bases, J lost 0 bases, and 3 bases stayed unmatched. This CDR3 spans 16 amino acids. Germline CDR1 is SGHTA and CDR2 is FQGTGA.

V and J are TRBV2 and TRBJ2-5; 10 bases line up with TRBD2. Per the germline V gene, CDR1 is SNHLY and CDR2 is FYNNEI. The J segment lost 4 bases and the V segment lost 5 bases, leaving 7 bases of the junction unmatched. The CDR3 sequence is 15 residues long. This CDR3 reads CASSSVSGGAETQYF. For the CDR3, the DNA is TGTGCCAGCAGTTCTGTAAGCGGGGGGGCAGAGACCCAGTACTTC.

This chain links TRBV7-8 with TRBJ1-1; D is unresolved. Germline CDR1 reads SGHVS; CDR2 reads FQNEAQ. This CDR3 contains 12 residues. V was clipped by 2 bases and J by 3 bases, with 4 bases between them. For the CDR3, the DNA is TGTGCCAGCAGCTTATGGCACACTGAAGCTTTCTTT. It specifies CASSLWHTEAFF.

V gene TRBV27 combines with J gene TRBJ1-2; 9 bases are shared with TRBD1. The J segment lost 4 bases and the V segment lost 6 bases, leaving 6 bases of the junction unmatched. CDR3 length equals 14 residues. The germline CDR1 and CDR2 sequences are MNHEY and SMNVEV (reference sequence). In nucleotides, the CDR3 is TGTGCCAGCAGAACAGGGGGCGTAGGCTATGGCTACACCTTC. It codes for CASRTGGVGYGYTF.

The chain links TRBV28 to TRBJ2-5; D remains ambiguous. CDR3 length equals 12 residues. The germline V and J ends were trimmed by 3 bases and 3 bases, with 5 bases remaining between them. The germline CDR1 and CDR2 sequences are MDHEN and SYDVKM. CDR3 bases: TGTGCCAGCAGTTTCAGGAAAGAGACCCAGTACTTC. Translation gives CASSFRKETQYF.

The chain links TRBV19 to TRBJ1-2; TRBD1 might be the D (6 bases). Per the germline V gene, CDR1 is LNHDA and CDR2 is SQIVND (reference sequence). With 8 bases removed from V and 4 bases from J, the gap between germline ends came to 17 bases. CDR3 length equals 14 residues. The CDR3 reads CASDSSDSSYGYTF. The CDR3 bases are TGTGCCAGTGATTCATCGGACAGTTCCTATGGCTACACCTTC.

The rearrangement uses TRBV7-2 and TRBJ1-5, with D perhaps matching TRBD1 (6 bases). The CDR3 extends over 17 amino acids. Trimming removed 5 bases at V and 0 bases at J, with 17 bases between. Germline assignment: CDR1 SGHTA and CDR2 FQGNSA. The CDR3 DNA is TGTGCCAGCAGCCAGGAGGGGGGGCGTCGTAGCAATCAGCCCCAGCATTTT. Translated, it gives CASSQEGGRRSNQPQHF.

This rearrangement joins TRBV9 to TRBJ2-2, with 9 bases fitting TRBD2. Germline trimming cut 0 bases from V and 3 bases from J; bases unmatched to any gene: 9. The CDR3 has 18 residues. CDR1 is SGDLS and CDR2 is YYNGEE in the germline V gene. CDR3 bases: TGTGCCAGCAGCGTAGATCCAGCGGGGGGCCAGTACACCGGGGAGCTGTTTTTT. Protein sequence: CASSVDPAGGQYTGELFF.

This chain links TRBV5-4 with TRBJ2-2; D unresolved. V gave up 1 base and J gave up 6 bases, with 4 bases separating them. CDR1 is SGHNT, CDR2 YYREEE, per germline (reference sequence). The CDR3 sequence is 12 residues long. The CDR3 spells CASSLNPGELFF. The CDR3 DNA follows: TGTGCCAGCAGCTTGAATCCCGGGGAGCTGTTTTTT.

This clone was seen once. The gene calls are TRBV6-1 and TRBJ2-5, with D tentatively TRBD1 (5 bases). The CDR3 consists of 13 residues. V lost 2 bases to trimming and J lost 4 bases, with 8 bases between them. Germline assignment: CDR1 MNHNS and CDR2 SASEGT. CDR3 protein: CASSEYRGETQYF. The CDR3 region has the DNA TGTGCCAGCAGTGAATATAGGGGAGAGACCCAGTACTTC.

The V call is TRBV12-1, the J call TRBJ2-5; no DNA check was done on the table's D call, TRBD2. TRBV12-1 is assigned pseudogene status. CDR3 length: 20 residues. The CDR3 nucleotides read TGTGCCAGCAGCTTTGCGCCGGGAGGGGCCGGGCCCCCGTACCAAGAGACCCAGTACTTC. It encodes CASSFAPGGAGPPYQETQYF.

This clone was picked up one time. This rearrangement joins TRBV9 to TRBJ1-3; D not certain. Trimming took off 2 bases at V and 0 bases at J, with 12 bases between the two ends. CDR3 length equals 16 residues. Looked up from germline, CDR1 is SGDLS and CDR2 is YYNGEE. The CDR3 reads CASSVGDTGSGNTIYF. CDR3 sequence (DNA): TGTGCCAGCAGCGTGGGCGACACGGGCTCTGGAAACACCATATATTTT.

This rearrangement joins TRBV6-1 to TRBJ1-5, with 8 bases that match TRBD1. Germline-derived CDR1 and CDR2 are MNHNS and SASEGT. This CDR3 region has 14 residues. Trimming removed 8 bases from V and 2 bases from J; junction bases left unmatched: 5. CDR3 in DNA: TGTGCCAGCCTGACAGGGGCGGGCAATCAGCCCCAGCATTTT. Its translation is CASLTGAGNQPQHF.

The chain couples TRBV6-5 to TRBJ1-1; D possibly corresponds to TRBD1 (6 bases). The germline V gene encodes CDR1 MNHEY and CDR2 SVGAGI. V was clipped by 2 bases and J by 2 bases, with 12 bases between them. This CDR3 contains 15 residues. The CDR3 is CASSYAGDANTEAFF. CDR3 nucleotides: TGTGCCAGCAGTTACGCAGGGGATGCCAACACTGAAGCTTTCTTT.

This chain joins TRBV7-2 and TRBJ1-6; no reliable D call. CDR3 length: 15 residues. V lost 7 bases and J 5 bases, leaving 15 bases between the germline ends. Germline values: CDR1 SGHTA, CDR2 FQGNSA. The CDR3, as DNA: TGTGCCAGCACCGAAAGCGGCGGGAATAATTCACCCCTCCACTTT. Its protein product is CASTESGGNNSPLHF.

The chain is built from TRBV7-2 and TRBJ2-4, with D possibly TRBD2 on 5 matching bases. V was cut by 8 bases and J by 1 base, with 9 bases left in between. Per germline, CDR1 SGHTA and CDR2 FQGNSA. The CDR3 spans 13 residues. CDR3 DNA sequence: TGTGCCAGCCTGGAGGAGGCCAAAAACATTCAGTACTTC. It specifies CASLEEAKNIQYF.

The chain links TRBV6-1 to TRBJ1-1, with D unresolved. The CDR3 has 13 amino acids. Germline V gives CDR1 MNHNS, CDR2 SASEGT. V shed 6 bases and J shed 1 base, with 9 bases lying between them. The CDR3: CASSRPGNTEAFF. Here the CDR3 DNA reads TGTGCCAGCAGCCGCCCCGGGAACACTGAAGCTTTCTTT.

Here the CDR3 DNA reads TGTGCCAGTAGTACCTGGACAGGGAGAGGGGAAAACATTCAGTACTTC. Its translation: CASSTWTGRGENIQYF. V usage is TRBV19 and J usage is TRBJ2-4, with 8 bases fitting TRBD1. Germline-derived CDR1 and CDR2 are LNHDA and SQIVND (reference sequence). The CDR3 loop spans 16 amino acids. J was trimmed by 5 bases and V by 4 bases; bases with no gene match: 10.